Shown below are 31 T cell receptor beta chains from a single sample sequenced in a study of Graves' ophthalmopathy and Graves' hyperthyroidism. TCR beta CDR3 amplification used RNA transcripts. Second-round multiplex PCR came after a first-round RT-PCR that employed HTBI primers. MiXCR, applied by TCRdb to the multiplex PCR reads, yields one record per CDR3 protein. The sample carries 35,000 to 50,000 distinct CDR3 sequences, approximately 46% recorded once. The specimen sequenced was peripheral blood. Receptors originate from an adult woman with stable Graves' hyperthyroidism.

The chain joins TRBV6-5 to TRBJ2-7; maybe TRBD1 (5 bases). The CDR3 totals 15 residues. The germline V gene has CDR1 MNHEY and CDR2 SVGAGI. Trimming cost V 11 bases and J 1 base, with 21 bases left between them. Here the CDR3 DNA reads TGTGCCTACAGTTACTCGCGACAGCTGTCCTACGAGCAGTACTTC. Translated, it gives CAYSYSRQLSYEQYF.

As for this clonotype: Since the CDR3 does not end with the conserved phenylalanine or tryptophan, this likely comes from a read error. No DNA is shown, since the ends of the CDR3 on it are uncertain; the CDR3 is the one TCRdb lists. The chain recombines TRBV9 with TRBJ2-7; the tabulated D call, TRBD1, remains unverified against the DNA. Looked up from germline, CDR1 is SGDLS and CDR2 is YYNGEE. The CDR3 spans 16 residues, counting both ends. CDR3 protein: CASSSGQGRYSYEQGC.

In this sample, this clonotype turned up once. V usage is TRBV9 and J usage is TRBJ2-7; 10 bases map to TRBD1. The trim removed 7 bases at V and 2 bases at J, leaving 15 bases unmatched. Germline CDR1 SGDLS, CDR2 YYNGEE. CDR3 length: 17 residues. The CDR3 coding sequence is TGTGCCAGCTCACCAGGGTGGACAGGGGGAGGACCCTACGAGCAGTACTTC. Its translation is CASSPGWTGGGPYEQYF.

This chain links TRBV9 with TRBJ2-7; the match to TRBD1 covers 9 bases. CDR3 length: 15 residues. With V trimmed by 4 bases and J by 2 bases, 7 bases remained unmatched. CDR1 and CDR2 from the germline V gene are SGDLS and YYNGEE. The CDR3 nucleotides are TGTGCCAGCAGCTCCGGACAGGGGCAAGCCTACGAGCAGTACTTC. It is translated as CASSSGQGQAYEQYF.

The rearrangement joins TRBV7-3 to TRBJ2-7; 8 nucleotides line up with TRBD2. Germline V CDR1 and CDR2: SGHTA, FQGTGA. The trim removed 5 bases at V and 5 bases at J, leaving 8 bases unmatched. The CDR3 has 14 residues. This CDR3 is CASSRGGRVHEQYF. In DNA, the CDR3 is TGTGCCAGCAGCCGGGGGGGCAGGGTCCACGAGCAGTACTTC. Filled out from reference TRBV7-3 and TRBJ2-7, the complete variable domain reads GAGVSQTPSNKVTEKGKYVELRCDPISGHTALYWYRQSLGQGPEFLIYFQGTGAADDSGLPNDRFFAVRPEGSVSTLKIQRTERGDSAVYLCASSRGGRVHEQYFGPGTRLTVT.

The V gene is TRBV7-2, the J gene TRBJ2-5, with D possibly being TRBD2 (7 bases). The V end lost 2 bases, the J end lost 2 bases, and 12 bases lay between the germline ends. Looked up from germline, CDR1 is SGHTA and CDR2 is FQGNSA. This CDR3 has 15 amino acids. The CDR3 here is CASSLRGRGQETQYF. The CDR3 DNA is TGTGCCAGCAGCTTAAGGGGGAGGGGACAAGAGACCCAGTACTTC. The whole variable domain, filled in from reference TRBV7-2 and TRBJ2-5, reads GAGVSQSPSNKVTEKGKDVELRCDPISGHTALYWYRQSLGQGLEFLIYFQGNSAPDKSGLPSDRFSAERTGGSVSTLTIQRTQQEDSAVYLCASSLRGRGQETQYFGPGTRLLVL.

The chain joins TRBV20-1 to TRBJ2-7, with 8 bases matching TRBD2. V was clipped by 1 base and J by 6 bases; unmatched bases: 5. The germline CDR1 and CDR2 sequences are DFQATT and SNEGSKA (reference sequence). This CDR3 is built from 13 residues. The CDR3 loop reads CSARGPSGLEQYF. The CDR3, as DNA: TGCAGTGCTAGAGGGCCTAGCGGGCTCGAGCAGTACTTC.

As to this clonotype: This clone may be a read error of a much larger clone one base away. The chain's CDR3 is CASSGSALEQYF. CDR3 coding DNA: TGCGCCAGCAGTGGGTCAGCGCTCGAGCAGTACTTC. This chain links TRBV10-2 with TRBJ2-7, with unresolved D. Trimming took 4 bases from V and 6 from J, leaving 10 bases between them. Germline CDR1 and CDR2: WSHSY and SAAADI. There are 12 residues in the CDR3.

The V and J genes are TRBV7-2 and TRBJ1-1; D is undetermined. There are 14 residues in the CDR3. V was shortened by 7 bases and J by 0 bases, with 12 bases between the two germline ends. Per germline, CDR1 SGHTA and CDR2 FQGNSA. The CDR3 nucleotides read TGTGCCAGCACCTCCCCGGCCATGAACACTGAAGCTTTCTTT. The encoded protein is CASTSPAMNTEAFF.

By sample fraction, this clonotype is medium-sized. The chain recombines TRBV10-1 with TRBJ1-1, with 9 bases identical to TRBD1. V was pared by 2 bases and J by 5 bases, with 6 bases of the junction left unmatched. Looked up from germline, CDR1 is WNHNN and CDR2 is SYGVQD (reference sequence). The CDR3 loop spans 15 amino acids. CDR3 protein: CASSEGTGRWTEAFF. DNA of the CDR3: TGCGCCAGCAGTGAGGGGACAGGGAGATGGACTGAAGCTTTCTTT.

This clonotype was seen repeatedly, ten times or more. This chain uses TRBV2 with TRBJ1-1; no reliable D call. There are 11 residues in the CDR3. V lost 6 bases to trimming and J lost 8 bases, with 10 bases between them. Germline CDR1 and CDR2: SNHLY and FYNNEI. The CDR3 protein is CASSGRIEAFF. CDR3 sequence (DNA): TGTGCCAGCAGCGGAAGGATAGAAGCTTTCTTT.

By sample share, this clonotype is medium-sized. This sequence joins TRBV6-2 or TRBV6-3 and TRBJ1-2, with no clear D. The CDR3 has 12 residues. Trimming stripped 5 bases from V and 5 bases from J, with 9 bases between. CDR1 and CDR2 (germline): MNHEY, SVGEGT. Written as DNA, the CDR3 is TGTGCCAGCAGTGCCTTCAGATATGGCTACACCTTC. This translates into CASSAFRYGYTF.

This clonotype was observed a few times. This chain joins TRBV29-1 and TRBJ1-1; D possibly corresponds to TRBD1 (6 bases). The V end lost 7 bases, the J end lost 4 bases, and 13 bases lay between the germline ends. The CDR3 covers 12 residues. Germline V gives CDR1 SQVTM, CDR2 ANQGSEA. The CDR3, as DNA: TGCAGCGGACCGGGACAACGCACTGAAGCTTTCTTT. Its translation: CSGPGQRTEAFF.

In the case of this clonotype: One end of the junction varies from germline; a read error may be responsible. Here the CDR3 DNA reads TGTGCTAGCAGCTTGGACAACCAAGAGACCCAGTACTTC. The encoded protein is CASSLDNQETQYF. The chain is built from TRBV7-6 and TRBJ2-5; tentative D call: TRBD1 (5 bases). The germline V gene encodes CDR1 SGHVS and CDR2 FNYEAQ. The CDR3 consists of 13 residues.

This clonotype was seen many times. V gene TRBV19 combines with J gene TRBJ1-2; 7 nucleotides align to TRBD1. V lost 7 bases to trimming and J lost 2 bases; unmatched junction nucleotides: 16. Germline lookup yields CDR1 LNHDA and CDR2 SQIVND (reference sequence). The CDR3 totals 17 residues. CDR3 loop: CASINPVSPTGNYGYTF. For the CDR3, the DNA is TGTGCCAGTATTAATCCTGTGAGCCCGACAGGGAACTATGGCTACACCTTC.

Details on this clonotype: At one end, the junction sequence differs from germline, possibly due to a read error. The V gene is TRBV29-1, the J gene TRBJ2-7; 9 bases fit TRBD1. Germline V gives CDR1 SQVTM, CDR2 ANQGSEA. There are 13 residues in the CDR3. The CDR3 DNA sequence: TGCAGCGTCGCCGGACAGGGGTTCAACGAGCAGCACTTC. This translates into CSVAGQGFNEQHF.

This chain connects TRBV24-1 to TRBJ1-1; D is unresolved. Germline V gene lookup returns CDR1 KGHDR and CDR2 SFDVKD. V was clipped by 5 bases and J by 3 bases, with 3 bases between them. CDR3 length: 11 residues. The CDR3 sequence is CATSADTEAFF. The CDR3 DNA follows: TGTGCCACCAGTGCCGACACTGAAGCTTTCTTT.

The chain couples TRBV13 to TRBJ1-1, with a possible D match to TRBD1 (6 bases). Trimming stripped 6 bases from V and 1 base from J, with 9 bases between. This CDR3 has 13 residues. CDR1 is PRHDT, CDR2 FYEKMQ, per germline (reference sequence). CDR3 sequence reads: CASRQQGNTEAFF. CDR3 bases: TGTGCCAGCAGACAACAGGGGAACACTGAAGCTTTCTTT.

This clonotype was seen ten or more times. The chain recombines TRBV11-2 with TRBJ1-6; 8 nucleotides line up with TRBD1. The V segment lost 2 bases and the J segment 6 bases; nucleotides outside the gene matches: 0. Germline V gene sequence: CDR1 SGHAT, CDR2 FQNNGV. CDR3 length: 14 amino acids. The CDR3 loop reads CASSLQGANSPLHF. The DNA for the CDR3 is TGTGCCAGCAGCTTACAGGGGGCTAATTCACCCCTCCACTTT.

The chain employs TRBV7-2 and TRBJ2-7, with a weak D call TRBD1 (5 bases). The V gene's germline CDR1 is SGHTA and CDR2 FQGNSA. This CDR3 has 14 amino acids. V lost 5 bases to trimming and J lost 5 bases, with 16 bases between them. The DNA for the CDR3 is TGTGCCAGCAGCCTGGCGACAGTATCCCACGAGCAGTACTTC. Translated, it gives CASSLATVSHEQYF.

The rearrangement uses TRBV9 and TRBJ1-1, with no clear D. This CDR3 is built from 15 residues. CDR1 is SGDLS, CDR2 YYNGEE, per germline. V lost 5 bases and J 1 base, leaving 15 bases between the germline ends. The CDR3 is CASRDQRTTNTEAFF. The DNA of the CDR3 is TGTGCCAGCAGGGACCAGAGGACCACGAACACTGAAGCTTTCTTT.

This clonotype occurred a few times. The chain joins TRBV30 to TRBJ1-3; maybe TRBD1 (6 bases). The CDR3 has 15 residues. The germline V and J ends were trimmed by 0 bases and 3 bases, with 12 bases remaining between them. Germline assignment: CDR1 GTSNPN and CDR2 SVGIG (reference sequence). The CDR3: CAWSVQGRHGNTIYF. The CDR3 nucleotides are TGTGCCTGGAGTGTTCAGGGGAGGCATGGAAACACCATATATTTT.

This clonotype came up once. A single base separates this from a much larger clone, so it may be a read error. The V call is TRBV5-6, the J call TRBJ2-7; 7 bases are a match to TRBD1. This CDR3 spans 15 amino acids. Germline CDR1 reads SGHDT; CDR2 reads YYEEEE. CDR3 in amino acids: CASSLEGTENDEQCF. The CDR3 coding sequence is TGTGCCAGCAGCTTGGAGGGGACAGAGAATGACGAGCAGTGCTTC.

This clonotype is categorized as medium-sized. This chain joins TRBV5-1 and TRBJ2-7, with 11 bases fitting TRBD1. CDR3 length equals 14 residues. J was trimmed by 3 bases and V by 4 bases; bases with no gene match: 3. Germline CDR1 and CDR2: SGHRS and YFSETQ. The CDR3, as DNA: TGCGCCAGCAGCACCGGGACAGGGGGCTACGAGCAGTACTTC. Amino acids: CASSTGTGGYEQYF.

This chain joins TRBV2 and TRBJ1-1, with 12 bases identical to TRBD1. Germline trimming cut 5 bases from V and 10 bases from J; bases unmatched to any gene: 8. The CDR3 consists of 14 residues. Germline CDR1 SNHLY, CDR2 FYNNEI. The CDR3 DNA is TGTGCCAGCAGTCTCCGGGACAGGGGGCGCAGAGCTTTCTTT. Translating it yields CASSLRDRGRRAFF.

The V call is TRBV20-1, the J call TRBJ1-6, with 7 bases that match TRBD1. The CDR3 is made up of 14 amino acids. J gave up 5 bases and V 4 bases, and 5 bases lay outside the gene matches. Germline V gene lookup returns CDR1 DFQATT and CDR2 SNEGSKA (reference sequence). The CDR3 DNA follows: TGCAGTGCTACTAGGGGACAGAATAATTCACCCCTCCACTTT. Residues: CSATRGQNNSPLHF.

This clonotype was seen at least ten times. V usage is TRBV10-3 and J usage is TRBJ2-5; 12 nucleotides line up with TRBD2. CDR1 is ENHRY, CDR2 SYGVKD, per germline. Trimming removed 2 bases from V and 0 bases from J; junction bases left unmatched: 4. The CDR3 runs to 17 residues. The CDR3 is CAISETASGRDQETQYF. CDR3 in DNA: TGTGCCATCAGTGAGACCGCTAGCGGGAGGGACCAAGAGACCCAGTACTTC.

The rearrangement links TRBV19 to TRBJ2-7, with 7 positions matching TRBD1. V shed 3 bases, J shed 0 bases, and the junction held 2 bases outside the gene matches. The CDR3 has 14 residues. The germline gives CDR1 LNHDA, CDR2 SQIVND (reference sequence). CDR3 DNA sequence: TGTGCCAGTAGTATGACAGGGACCTCCTACGAGCAGTACTTC. This sequence encodes CASSMTGTSYEQYF.

This chain joins TRBV20-1 and TRBJ2-5; weak D call: TRBD2 (6 bases). The CDR3 runs 12 residues. V lost 6 bases to trimming and J lost 5 bases, with 13 bases between them. Germline V lookup: CDR1 DFQATT, CDR2 SNEGSKA (reference sequence). The CDR3 protein is CSASPAGETQYF. The CDR3 nucleotides read TGCAGTGCCAGCCCTGCGGGGGAGACCCAGTACTTC.

V is TRBV28 and J is TRBJ2-5, with TRBD1 identical over 7 bases. This CDR3 is built from 14 residues. Germline V gives CDR1 MDHEN, CDR2 SYDVKM. Trimming removed 6 bases from V and 10 bases from J; junction bases left unmatched: 14. CDR3 sequence (DNA): TGTGCCAGCAGCTTGACAGGGCACCTTGATGACCAGTACTTC. Translated, it gives CASSLTGHLDDQYF.

This clonotype appeared a single time. V gene TRBV15 combines with J gene TRBJ2-3; 11 bases are a match to TRBD2. Trimming took 5 bases from V and 6 from J; bases not matched to a gene: 7. The CDR3 is 15 residues long. Germline V gene sequence: CDR1 LNHNV, CDR2 YYDKDF (reference sequence). The CDR3: CATSGTSGSTDTQYF. CDR3 DNA: TGTGCCACCAGCGGAACTAGCGGGAGTACGGATACGCAGTATTTT.